This TCR beta chain is drawn from a study of blood T cell repertoires in COVID-19 (dated by TCRdb to about 2020). With regard to the full study: Samples covering the acute and convalescent phases of COVID-19 were provided by collaborators in the United States, Italy and Spain. The prospective study material was composed of cDNA or gDNA derived from T cells, B-cell-depleted T cells, or PBMCs. The dataset comprised deeply sampled blood TCRbeta repertoires from subjects exposed to, actively infected with, or recovered from COVID-19. The repertoires were released in a freely available public database meant as a resource for research on the immune response to SARS-CoV-2. Samples came from the ongoing ImmuneRACE study (first 160 participants) plus 1,254 subjects from 6 global collaborators. Nearly every sample came with metadata listing a de-identified subject ID, COVID-19 status, age in years and sex. Where available, HLA class I and class II types were obtained from metadata supplied by the sample provider rather than from assay-based typing. Overall study results and their limits: The amount of clinical and demographic metadata varied by source and participant and was provided uncurated.

In the germline V gene, CDR1 corresponds to MNHGY and CDR2 to SVAAGI. V loses 8 bases of germline sequence and J loses 5 bases, and the interval between the two ends is 25 bases. Taken from cysteine to phenylalanine, the CDR3 has 16 residues. Just CDR3 DNA is preserved here, 48 bases in frame from base 1. The collaborating institutions used their own protocols to collect whole blood in K2EDTA tubes. For TCRbeta analysis, collaborators shipped samples as frozen whole blood, isolated PBMCs, or DNA extracted from either of those sample types. This clone has only one observation. What antigen it recognizes has not been identified. Base quality data are lacking; no much larger clone is found one base away. The immunoSEQ Assay, a bias-controlled multiplex PCR, was used to amplify TCRbeta CDR3 regions from genomic DNA. The authors' analysis ran thus. Nucleated cell counts per sample were estimated from amplification of reference gene primers within the assay. Sequence reads were collapsed and filtered to measure the absolute abundance of every unique TCRbeta CDR3 rearrangement. Productive Simpson clonality was computed per sample as the square root of Simpson's diversity index over productive rearrangements. The clones in this table, taken by TCRdb from immuneACCESS, are in-frame only. Not every clone is retained; where verified, under half of the shortfall comes from an unresolved V gene, and the cause of the rest is unknown. V, J and clone size reflect that table, while D and trimming were determined from the DNA. Here the sample has under 150,000 clones; around 87% occur a single time. Approximately 3% of the sample goes to the ten largest clones.

Source material: peripheral blood. This chain joins TRBV6-9 to TRBJ2-7; TRBD1 might be the D gene, on 5 matching bases. The source is a woman between 55 and 75 years old with active COVID-19. CDR3 loop: CASWSLPRATHHEQYF. The sequence in DNA is TGTGCCAGCTGGTCTCTCCCCAGGGCTACCCACCACGAGCAGTACTTC.